Listed here are 19 T cell receptor beta chains from one sample, sequenced in a study of beta chain features in type 1 diabetes. Points from the study as a whole: Across all four CD4+ subsets, people with type 1 diabetes showed modestly shorter TCRB CDR3s.

Sequenced material consisted of expressed TCRB transcripts (all of the isolated RNA was reverse transcribed). The protocol was immunoSEQ multiplex PCR, while the TCRdb copy is restricted to in-frame clones and leaves out a portion. The data contain 160,000 or so clones, about 9% of them singletons. These receptors are not linked to any known antigen. Material for sequencing was central memory CD4+ T cells from blood. These receptors were collected from a woman aged 25 to 39 with type 1 diabetes.

The V and J genes are TRBV7-2 and TRBJ1-3; D unresolved. CDR1 and CDR2 from the germline V gene are SGHTA and FQGNSA. This CDR3 contains 16 residues. Between the trimmed V and J ends, which lost 2 bases and 2 bases, there was a span of 13 bases. The CDR3 loop reads CASSLSPVSAGNTIYF. The CDR3 region has the DNA TGTGCCAGCAGCTTAAGCCCGGTCTCTGCTGGAAACACCATATATTTT.

This clone was detected only a few times. This chain joins TRBV29-1 and TRBJ2-7; 8 nucleotides match TRBD1. The CDR3 sequence is 16 residues long. Germline CDR1 and CDR2: SQVTM and ANQGSEA. V trimming: 6 bases; J trimming: 0 bases; junction bases outside the gene matches: 13. The CDR3 region is CSVRGAGQEGSYEQYF. The CDR3 bases are TGCAGCGTCCGAGGGGCGGGACAGGAAGGCTCCTACGAGCAGTACTTC.

The J gene is TRBJ1-1, the V gene TRBV7-9; 10 positions match TRBD1. This CDR3 contains 15 residues. Trimming at V came to 1 base and at J to 2 bases, leaving 1 base not matched to a gene. Germline V gives CDR1 SEHNR, CDR2 FQNEAQ (reference sequence). This CDR3 reads CASSLGTGGNTEAFF. The CDR3 bases are TGTGCCAGCAGCTTAGGGACAGGGGGAAACACTGAAGCTTTCTTT. Combining the CDR3 with reference TRBV7-9 and TRBJ1-1 gives the whole variable domain DTGVSQNPRHKITKRGQNVTFRCDPISEHNRLYWYRQTLGQGPEFLTYFQNEAQLEKSRLLSDRFSAERPKGSFSTLEIQRTEQGDSAMYLCASSLGTGGNTEAFFGQGTRLTVV.

This clone came up many times. The chain joins TRBV28 to TRBJ2-4; 8 bases match TRBD1. The CDR3 is 15 residues long. The V gene end was trimmed by 5 bases and the J gene end by 5 bases; junction bases not matched to a gene: 8. The germline V gene has CDR1 MDHEN and CDR2 SYDVKM. The CDR3 loop reads CASSRTGSGQNIQYF. The CDR3 coding sequence is TGTGCCAGCAGTCGGACAGGGTCCGGCCAAAACATTCAGTACTTC.

The rearrangement uses TRBV5-6 and TRBJ2-7; 7 nucleotides line up with TRBD1. CDR3 length: 15 residues. Germline V gives CDR1 SGHDT, CDR2 YYEEEE. J lost 3 bases, V lost 1 base, and 7 bases had no gene match. The CDR3 loop is CASSLWGQTIYEQYF. The CDR3 coding sequence is TGTGCCAGCAGCTTGTGGGGACAGACGATCTACGAGCAGTACTTC.

This clone was found a few times. The CDR3, as DNA: TGTGCCAGCAGCCATACAGGGGCTAACTATGGCTACACCTTC. Residues: CASSHTGANYGYTF. The gene calls are TRBV28 and TRBJ1-2, with TRBD1 matching 7 bases. Germline assignment: CDR1 MDHEN and CDR2 SYDVKM. V shed 6 bases, J shed 0 bases, and the junction held 4 bases outside the gene matches. The CDR3 is 14 amino acids.

This clone was observed a handful of times. The chain is built from TRBV5-1 and TRBJ1-1; 10 bases are shared with TRBD1. Germline lookup yields CDR1 SGHRS and CDR2 YFSETQ. CDR3 length: 14 amino acids. J lost 5 bases, V lost 4 bases, and 5 bases had no gene match. CDR3 DNA sequence: TGCGCCAGCAGCAAGGAGGACAGGGGGACTGAAGCTTTCTTT. Encoded protein: CASSKEDRGTEAFF.

This clone has only a few counts. The CDR3 here is CASSLGGEYGYTF. The CDR3 bases are TGTGCCAGCAGCTTGGGGGGGGAGTATGGCTACACCTTC. The chain joins TRBV11-2 to TRBJ1-2, with D maybe TRBD1 (5 bases). Germline assignment: CDR1 SGHAT and CDR2 FQNNGV. V lost 3 bases and J 5 bases, leaving 10 bases between the germline ends. The length of the CDR3 is 13 residues. The full variable domain, its missing parts supplied by reference TRBV11-2 and TRBJ1-2, is EAGVAQSPRYKIIEKRQSVAFWCNPISGHATLYWYQQILGQGPKLLIQFQNNGVVDDSQLPKDRFSAERLKGVDSTLKIQPAKLEDSAVYLCASSLGGEYGYTFGSGTRLTVV.

Only a few counts were recorded for this clone. The V call is TRBV19, the J call TRBJ1-5, with 9 bases fitting TRBD1. The germline V gene encodes CDR1 LNHDA and CDR2 SQIVND (reference sequence). Trimming at V came to 4 bases and at J to 0 bases, leaving 4 bases not matched to a gene. The CDR3 runs 16 residues. CDR3 DNA: TGTGCCAGTAGTAAACGGACAGGGGTTAGCAATCAGCCCCAGCATTTT. It encodes CASSKRTGVSNQPQHF.

This chain uses TRBV28 with TRBJ1-4; no clear D gene. Trimming stripped 2 bases from V and 4 bases from J, with 14 bases between. The CDR3 totals 16 residues. Germline V gene data show CDR1 as MDHEN and CDR2 as SYDVKM. This chain's CDR3 is CASSLMAGSGNEKLFF. Written as DNA, the CDR3 is TGTGCCAGCAGTTTAATGGCGGGATCGGGTAATGAAAAACTGTTTTTT.

V usage is TRBV7-3 and J usage is TRBJ2-1; 10 bases are shared with TRBD2. The CDR3 runs to 14 residues. Germline loops: CDR1 SGHTA, CDR2 FQGTGA. Trimming took 5 bases from V and 3 from J; bases not matched to a gene: 1. The CDR3 DNA is TGTGCCAGCAGCCGGACTAGCGGCTACAATGAGCAGTTCTTC. Its protein product is CASSRTSGYNEQFF.

This clone was seen more than once but under ten times. The chain employs TRBV19 and TRBJ2-2; tentatively, D is TRBD2 (5 bases). The germline V gene encodes CDR1 LNHDA and CDR2 SQIVND (reference sequence). CDR3 length: 17 amino acids. V was clipped by 3 bases and J by 0 bases, with 14 bases between them. The CDR3 DNA follows: TGTGCCAGTAGTATTATACGGGTCGGGACGAACACCGGGGAGCTGTTTTTT. Protein sequence: CASSIIRVGTNTGELFF.

V usage is TRBV5-1 and J usage is TRBJ1-1; a weak D match, TRBD1 (6 bases). This CDR3 is 13 amino acids long. Trimming took off 3 bases at V and 5 bases at J, with 11 bases between the two ends. CDR1 is SGHRS, CDR2 YFSETQ, per germline. The CDR3 here is CASSYREGTEAFF. The CDR3, as DNA: TGCGCCAGCAGCTACAGGGAGGGGACTGAAGCTTTCTTT.

V is TRBV5-4 and J is TRBJ2-1; 13 bases are a match to TRBD2. Losses at the gene ends were 5 bases for V and 0 bases for J; bases not matched to a gene: 8. CDR1 and CDR2 (germline): SGHNT, YYREEE (reference sequence). The CDR3 runs to 18 residues. The CDR3 bases are TGTGCCAGCAGTTTTAGACTAGCGGGGGGAAGCTCCTACAATGAGCAGTTCTTC. This sequence encodes CASSFRLAGGSSYNEQFF.

The J gene is TRBJ2-5, the V gene TRBV18; 8 bases map to TRBD2. There are 17 residues in the CDR3. Trimming removed 0 bases from V and 5 bases from J; junction bases left unmatched: 11. Germline values: CDR1 KGHSH, CDR2 LQKENI. For the CDR3, the DNA is TGTGCCAGCTCACCACCGACGGGAGGGCTGAGTGCGGAGACCCAGTACTTC. This translates into CASSPPTGGLSAETQYF.

The rearrangement uses TRBV7-9 and TRBJ2-5; 15 positions agree with TRBD2. V shed 5 bases and J 4 bases; nucleotides not matched to a gene: 5. Per germline, CDR1 SEHNR and CDR2 FQNEAQ (reference sequence). The CDR3 totals 16 residues. The CDR3 protein is CASSQGTSGRTETQYF. As DNA, the CDR3 is TGTGCCAGCAGCCAGGGGACTAGCGGGAGGACAGAGACCCAGTACTTC.

The chain employs TRBV30 and TRBJ2-7; the match to TRBD2 covers 8 bases. Germline V gives CDR1 GTSNPN, CDR2 SVGIG (reference sequence). Unmatched junction bases numbered 4, after V lost 8 bases and J lost 1 base. This CDR3 has 12 residues. CDR3 loop: CAGTSGSYEQYF. CDR3 DNA sequence: TGTGCCGGAACTAGCGGTTCCTACGAGCAGTACTTC.

This clone was seen only a few times. The chain uses TRBV6-6 and TRBJ1-2, with 11 bases matching TRBD1. J was trimmed by 0 bases and V by 6 bases; bases with no gene match: 3. Per germline, CDR1 MNHNY and CDR2 SVGAGI (reference sequence). There are 15 residues in the CDR3. CDR3 bases: TGTGCCAGCAGACGGGGACAGGGGGCTAACTATGGCTACACCTTC. Translated: CASRRGQGANYGYTF.

The rearrangement links TRBV7-9 to TRBJ1-1; 7 bases are shared with TRBD1. V was clipped by 6 bases and J by 8 bases; unmatched bases: 9. The CDR3 length is 13 residues. Germline CDR1 is SEHNR and CDR2 is FQNEAQ (reference sequence). CDR3 region: CASRPRTGQEAFF. The CDR3 nucleotides read TGTGCCAGCAGGCCCAGGACAGGCCAAGAAGCTTTCTTT.